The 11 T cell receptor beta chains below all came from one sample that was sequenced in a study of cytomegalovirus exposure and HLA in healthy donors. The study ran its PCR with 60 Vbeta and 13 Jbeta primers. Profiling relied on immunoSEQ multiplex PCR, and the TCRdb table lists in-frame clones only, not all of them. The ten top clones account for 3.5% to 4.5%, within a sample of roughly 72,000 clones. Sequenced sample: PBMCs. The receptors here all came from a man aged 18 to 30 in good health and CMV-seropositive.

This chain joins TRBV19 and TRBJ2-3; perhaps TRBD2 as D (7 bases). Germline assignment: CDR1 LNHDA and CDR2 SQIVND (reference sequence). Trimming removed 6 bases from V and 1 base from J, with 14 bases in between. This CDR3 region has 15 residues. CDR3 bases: TGTGCCAGTAGGACCCGAGGGGGGGGCACAGATACGCAGTATTTT. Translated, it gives CASRTRGGGTDTQYF. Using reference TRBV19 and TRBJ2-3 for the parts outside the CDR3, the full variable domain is DGGITQSPKYLFRKEGQNVTLSCEQNLNHDAMYWYRQDPGQGLRLIYYSQIVNDFQKGDIAEGYSVSREKKESFPLTVTSAQKNPTAFYLCASRTRGGGTDTQYFGPGTRLTVL.

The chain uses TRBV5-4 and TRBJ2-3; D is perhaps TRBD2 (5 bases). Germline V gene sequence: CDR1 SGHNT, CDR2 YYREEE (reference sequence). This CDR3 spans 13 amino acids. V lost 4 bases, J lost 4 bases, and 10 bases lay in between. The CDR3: CASSPARADTQYF. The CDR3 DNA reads TGTGCCAGCAGCCCCGCGAGGGCAGATACGCAGTATTTT. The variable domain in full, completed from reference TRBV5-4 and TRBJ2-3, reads ETGVTQSPTHLIKTRGQQVTLRCSSQSGHNTVSWYQQALGQGPQFIFQYYREEENGRGNFPPRFSGLQFPNYSSELNVNALELDDSALYLCASSPARADTQYFGPGTRLTVL.

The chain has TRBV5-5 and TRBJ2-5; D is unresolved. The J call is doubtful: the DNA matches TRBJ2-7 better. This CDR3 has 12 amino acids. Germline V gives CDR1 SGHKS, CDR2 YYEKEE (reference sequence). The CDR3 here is CASSPKSYEQYF. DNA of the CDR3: TGTGCCAGCAGCCCTAAGAGCTACGAGCAGTACTTC.

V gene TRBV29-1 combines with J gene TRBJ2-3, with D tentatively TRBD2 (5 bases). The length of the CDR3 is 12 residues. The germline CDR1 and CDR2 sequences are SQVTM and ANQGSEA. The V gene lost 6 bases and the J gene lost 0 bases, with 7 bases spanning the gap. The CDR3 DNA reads TGCAGCGTGACGGGGAGCACAGATACGCAGTATTTT. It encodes CSVTGSTDTQYF.

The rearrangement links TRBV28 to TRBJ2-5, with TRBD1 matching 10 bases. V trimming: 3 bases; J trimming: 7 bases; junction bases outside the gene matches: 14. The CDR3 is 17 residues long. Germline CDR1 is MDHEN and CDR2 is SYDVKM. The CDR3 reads CASSLTGGMRGKRTQYF. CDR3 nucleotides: TGTGCCAGCAGTTTGACAGGGGGCATGAGGGGCAAACGGACCCAGTACTTC. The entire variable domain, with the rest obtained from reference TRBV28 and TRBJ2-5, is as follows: DVKVTQSSRYLVKRTGEKVFLECVQDMDHENMFWYRQDPGLGLRLIYFSYDVKMKEKGDIPEGYSVSREKKERFSLILESASTNQTSMYLCASSLTGGMRGKRTQYFGPGTRLLVL.

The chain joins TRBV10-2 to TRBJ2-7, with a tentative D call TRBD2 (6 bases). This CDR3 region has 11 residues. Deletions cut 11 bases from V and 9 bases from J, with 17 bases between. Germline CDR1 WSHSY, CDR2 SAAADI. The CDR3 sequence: CAAGGDWGQYF. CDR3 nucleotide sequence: TGCGCCGCCGGAGGGGATTGGGGGCAGTACTTC.

The CDR3 nucleotides read TGTGCCAGCAAAAAGGGAGAGGCAGAAAAACTGTTTTTT. Its translation: CASKKGEAEKLFF. V gene TRBV2 combines with J gene TRBJ1-4; D is undetermined. V lost 7 bases to trimming and J lost 8 bases, with 14 bases between them. CDR3 length equals 13 residues. Germline loops: CDR1 SNHLY, CDR2 FYNNEI.

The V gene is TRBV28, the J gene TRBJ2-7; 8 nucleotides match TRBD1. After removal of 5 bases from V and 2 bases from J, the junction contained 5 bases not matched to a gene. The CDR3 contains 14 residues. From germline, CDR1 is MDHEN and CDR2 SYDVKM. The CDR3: CASSTTGATYEQYF. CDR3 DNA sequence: TGTGCCAGCAGTACGACAGGGGCCACCTACGAGCAGTACTTC.

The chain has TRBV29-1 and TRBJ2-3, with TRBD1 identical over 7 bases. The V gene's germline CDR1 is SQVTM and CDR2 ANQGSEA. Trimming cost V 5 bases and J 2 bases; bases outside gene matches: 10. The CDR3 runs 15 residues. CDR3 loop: CSVPDRTGYTDTQYF. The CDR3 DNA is TGCAGCGTTCCCGACCGGACAGGATACACAGATACGCAGTATTTT.

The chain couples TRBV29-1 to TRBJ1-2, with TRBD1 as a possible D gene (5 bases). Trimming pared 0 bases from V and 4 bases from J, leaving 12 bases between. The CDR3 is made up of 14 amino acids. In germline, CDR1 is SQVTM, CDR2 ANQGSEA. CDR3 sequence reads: CSVEEGGSGYGYTF. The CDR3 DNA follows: TGCAGCGTTGAAGAGGGGGGATCTGGCTATGGCTACACCTTC.

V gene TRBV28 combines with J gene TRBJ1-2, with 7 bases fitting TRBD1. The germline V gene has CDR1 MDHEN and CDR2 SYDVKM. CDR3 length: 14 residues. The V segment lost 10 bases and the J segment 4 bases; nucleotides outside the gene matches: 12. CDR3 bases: TGTGCCACTCCTCATTCCCCAGGGGGCTATGGCTACACCTTC. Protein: CATPHSPGGYGYTF.